This TCR beta chain was identified in a study of blood T cell repertoires in COVID-19. Turning to the study itself: COVID-19 samples collected from the United States, Italy and Spain covered acute and convalescent phases.

Study processing details: Reference gene primer amplification gave estimated nucleated cell counts. Libraries were prepared by immunoSEQ multiplex PCR; TCRdb keeps only in-frame clonotypes and omits some of them. Clone size and V and J calls were adopted from that table, with D and trimming inferred from the DNA. The data contain about 370,000 clones, approximately 90% of them singletons. V lost 4 bases, J lost 2 bases, and 8 bases lay in between. The CDR3 runs to 13 residues. Germline loops: CDR1 MNHEY, CDR2 SVGAGI. Participant age was about 18 to 100 years, and participants resided in 20 to 30 US areas. Recovery meant two consecutive negative NP/OP PCR tests, professional clearance, or resolved symptoms. This clone was detected once.

The TCR comes from a man aged 18 to 29 who had recovered from COVID-19. The V and J genes are TRBV6-5 and TRBJ1-1; the D is unclear. The sequencing sample was made of PBMCs or T cells enriched from blood (not recorded which). This chain's CDR3 is CASSSLTNTEAFF. CDR3 in DNA: TGTGCCAGCAGTTCCCTGACAAACACTGAAGCTTTCTTT.